These T cell receptor beta chains were read from a single sample in a study of T-cell reconstitution after alpha-beta-depleted transplantation in children. Each CDR3 protein gets one entry after TCRdb re-called the PCR reads with MiXCR. The top ten clones hold more than 25% of a sample with about 980,000 distinct CDR3 sequences, less than 30% of them seen once. The source was PBMCs, mostly from graft donor cells, collected 360 days after TCRalphabeta/CD19-depleted stem cell transplant. These receptors originate from a boy in the first two years of life who had a stem cell transplant for SCID, so the T cells may come from the graft donor. Both conserved end residues are part of each CDR3. A D gene is named only where the DNA matches it firmly. Part of the rows lack a size; the others show once, few, many or a class for expanded clones.

clone_size j_call d_call v_call cdr3_aa cdr3_nt
few TRBJ2-1 - TRBV24-1 CATGSSVEQFF TGTGCCACCGGTAGTTCCGTTGAGCAGTTCTTC
- TRBJ2-2 - TRBV7-3 CASSPTLRVPQTGELFF TGTGCCAGCAGCCCCACCCTCCGGGTCCCCCAAACCGGGGAGCTGTTTTTT
few TRBJ2-5 - TRBV27 CASSPISRKQETQYF TGTGCCAGCAGTCCCATTAGCAGGAAACAAGAGACCCAGTACTTC
- TRBJ1-5 TRBD1 TRBV20-1 CKANGDRRGNQPQHF TGCAAGGCTAACGGGGACAGGAGAGGCAATCAGCCCCAGCATTTT
- TRBJ2-3 TRBD2 TRBV24-1 CATSDPRGRDGDTQYF TGTGCCACCAGTGATCCCCGGGGGAGGGATGGAGATACGCAGTATTTT
many TRBJ2-1 - TRBV25-1 CASTRWGNNEQFF TGTGCCAGCACTCGATGGGGGAACAATGAGCAGTTCTTC
few TRBJ2-2 TRBD2 TRBV20-1 CSARIGGLAGESNTGELFF TGCAGTGCTAGAATTGGAGGACTAGCGGGGGAATCGAACACCGGGGAGCTGTTTTTT
- TRBJ2-2 - TRBV15 CATSRDINSANTGELFF TGTGCCACCAGCAGAGATATTAACAGCGCGAACACCGGGGAGCTGTTTTTT
- TRBJ2-3 - TRBV20-1 CSARGGLGADTQYF TGCAGTGCTAGAGGTGGACTGGGAGCAGATACGCAGTATTTT
few TRBJ2-1 TRBD2 TRBV7-6 CASSLGGGRSSSYNEQFF TGTGCCAGCAGCTTAGGGGGGGGGAGGTCAAGCTCCTACAATGAGCAGTTCTTC